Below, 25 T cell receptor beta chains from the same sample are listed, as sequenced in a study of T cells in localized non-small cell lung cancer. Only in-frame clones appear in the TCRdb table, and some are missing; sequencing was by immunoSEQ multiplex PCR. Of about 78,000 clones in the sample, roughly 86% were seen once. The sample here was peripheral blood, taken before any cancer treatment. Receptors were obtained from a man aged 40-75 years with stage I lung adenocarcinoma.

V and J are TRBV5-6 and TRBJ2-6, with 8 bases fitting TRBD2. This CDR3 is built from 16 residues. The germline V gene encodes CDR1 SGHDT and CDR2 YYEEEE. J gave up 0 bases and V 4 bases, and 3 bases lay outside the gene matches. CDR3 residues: CASSPGLVSGANVLTF. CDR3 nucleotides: TGTGCCAGCAGCCCGGGACTAGTCTCTGGGGCCAACGTCCTGACTTTC. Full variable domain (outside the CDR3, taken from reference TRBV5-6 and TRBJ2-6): DAGVTQSPTHLIKTRGQQVTLRCSPKSGHDTVSWYQQALGQGPQFIFQYYEEEERQRGNFPDRFSGHQFPNYSSELNVNALLLGDSALYLCASSPGLVSGANVLTFGAGSRLTVL.

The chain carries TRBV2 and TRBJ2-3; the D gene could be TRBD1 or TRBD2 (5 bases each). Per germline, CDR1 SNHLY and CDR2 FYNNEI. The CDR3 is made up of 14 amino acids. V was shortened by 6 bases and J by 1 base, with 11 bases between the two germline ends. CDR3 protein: CASSSQGGTDTQYF. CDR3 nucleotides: TGTGCCAGCAGCTCCCAGGGAGGCACAGATACGCAGTATTTT.

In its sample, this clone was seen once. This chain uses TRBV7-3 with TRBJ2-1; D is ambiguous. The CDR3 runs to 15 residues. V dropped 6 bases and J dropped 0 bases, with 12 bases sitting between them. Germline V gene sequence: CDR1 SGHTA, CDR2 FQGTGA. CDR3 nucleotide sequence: TGTGCCAGCAGAAAAACGGGTAGCTCCTACAATGAGCAGTTCTTC. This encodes CASRKTGSSYNEQFF.

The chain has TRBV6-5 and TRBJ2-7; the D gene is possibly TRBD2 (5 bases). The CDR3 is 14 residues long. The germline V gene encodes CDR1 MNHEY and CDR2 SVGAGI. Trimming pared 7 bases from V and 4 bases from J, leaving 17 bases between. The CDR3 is CASTTLGNSYEQYF. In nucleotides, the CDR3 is TGTGCCAGCACTACACTAGGAAACTCTTACGAGCAGTACTTC.

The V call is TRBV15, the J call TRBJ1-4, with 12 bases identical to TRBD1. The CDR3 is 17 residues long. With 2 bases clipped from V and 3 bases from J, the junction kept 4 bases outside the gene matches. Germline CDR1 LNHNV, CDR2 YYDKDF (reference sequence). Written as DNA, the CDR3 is TGTGCCACCAGCAGACGGGACAGGGGGCGTTCTAATGAAAAACTGTTTTTT. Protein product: CATSRRDRGRSNEKLFF.

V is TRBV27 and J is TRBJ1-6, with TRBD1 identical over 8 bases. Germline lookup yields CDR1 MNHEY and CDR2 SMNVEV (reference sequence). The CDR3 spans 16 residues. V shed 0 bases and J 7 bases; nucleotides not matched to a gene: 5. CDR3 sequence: CASSLSSRGLNSPLHF. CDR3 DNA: TGTGCCAGCAGTTTATCTAGCAGGGGGCTCAATTCACCCCTCCACTTT.

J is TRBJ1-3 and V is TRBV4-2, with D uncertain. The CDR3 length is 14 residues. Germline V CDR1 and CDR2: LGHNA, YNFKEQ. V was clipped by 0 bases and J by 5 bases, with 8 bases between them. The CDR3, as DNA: TGTGCCAGCAGCCAAGAATGGGATCGAAACACCATATATTTT. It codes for CASSQEWDRNTIYF.

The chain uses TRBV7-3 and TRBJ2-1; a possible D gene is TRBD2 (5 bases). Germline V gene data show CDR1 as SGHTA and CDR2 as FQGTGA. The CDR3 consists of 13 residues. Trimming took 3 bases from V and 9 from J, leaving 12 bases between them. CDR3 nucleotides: TGTGCCAGCAGCTTTTGGCGCGCGGGTGAGCAGTTCTTC. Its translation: CASSFWRAGEQFF.

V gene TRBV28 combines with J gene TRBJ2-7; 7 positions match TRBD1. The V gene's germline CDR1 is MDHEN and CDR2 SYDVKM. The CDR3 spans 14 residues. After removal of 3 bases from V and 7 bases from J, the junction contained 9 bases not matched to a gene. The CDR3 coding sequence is TGTGCCAGCAGTTTTTTCAAATCACAGGGGGAGCAGTACTTC. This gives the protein CASSFFKSQGEQYF.

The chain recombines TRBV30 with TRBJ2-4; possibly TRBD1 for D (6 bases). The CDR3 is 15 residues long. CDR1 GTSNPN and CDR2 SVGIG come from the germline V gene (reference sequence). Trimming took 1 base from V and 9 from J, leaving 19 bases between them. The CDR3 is CAWSEYPRGSAIQYF. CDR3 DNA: TGTGCCTGGAGTGAATACCCTAGGGGGTCGGCCATTCAGTACTTC.

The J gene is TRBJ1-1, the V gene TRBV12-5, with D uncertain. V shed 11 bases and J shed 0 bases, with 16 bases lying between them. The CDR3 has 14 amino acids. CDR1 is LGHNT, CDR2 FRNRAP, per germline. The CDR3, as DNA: TGTGCTGGGAGCTCGGGGAACATGAACACTGAAGCTTTCTTT. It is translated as CAGSSGNMNTEAFF.

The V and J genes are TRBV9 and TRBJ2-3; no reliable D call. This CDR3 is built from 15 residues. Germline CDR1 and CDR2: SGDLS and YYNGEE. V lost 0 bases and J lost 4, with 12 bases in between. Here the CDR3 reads CASSVDSVDADTQYF. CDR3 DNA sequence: TGTGCCAGCAGCGTAGATTCAGTAGATGCAGATACGCAGTATTTT.

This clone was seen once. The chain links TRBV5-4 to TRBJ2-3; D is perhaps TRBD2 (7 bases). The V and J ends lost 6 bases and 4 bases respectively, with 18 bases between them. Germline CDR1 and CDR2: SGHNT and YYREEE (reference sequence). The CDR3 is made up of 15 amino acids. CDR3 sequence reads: CASTQGGASADTQYF. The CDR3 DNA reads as TGTGCCAGCACCCAAGGGGGGGCTAGTGCAGATACGCAGTATTTT.

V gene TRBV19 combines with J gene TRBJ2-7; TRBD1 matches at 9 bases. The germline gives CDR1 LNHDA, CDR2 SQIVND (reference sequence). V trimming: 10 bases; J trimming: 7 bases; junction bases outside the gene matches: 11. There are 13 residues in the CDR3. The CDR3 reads CATGTGRIEEQYF. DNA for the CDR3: TGTGCCACCGGGACAGGGCGGATTGAGGAGCAGTACTTC.

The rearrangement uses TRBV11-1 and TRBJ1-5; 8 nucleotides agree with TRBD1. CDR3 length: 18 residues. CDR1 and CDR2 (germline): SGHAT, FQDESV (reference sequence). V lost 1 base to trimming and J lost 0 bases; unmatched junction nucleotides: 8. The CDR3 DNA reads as TGTGCCAGCAGCTTAGGCAGGGGGCGCGGGCATAGCAATCAGCCCCAGCATTTT. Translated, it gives CASSLGRGRGHSNQPQHF.

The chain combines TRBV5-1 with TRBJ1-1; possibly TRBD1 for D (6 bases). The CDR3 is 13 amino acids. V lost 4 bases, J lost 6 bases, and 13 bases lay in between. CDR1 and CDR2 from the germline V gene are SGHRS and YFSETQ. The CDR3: CASSADGGAEAFF. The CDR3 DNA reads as TGCGCCAGCAGCGCGGACGGGGGCGCTGAAGCTTTCTTT.

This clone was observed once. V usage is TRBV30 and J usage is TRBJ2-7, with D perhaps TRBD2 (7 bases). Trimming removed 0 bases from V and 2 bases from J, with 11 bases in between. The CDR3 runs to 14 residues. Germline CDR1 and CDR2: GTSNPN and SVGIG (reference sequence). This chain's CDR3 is CAWSVRGATYEQYF. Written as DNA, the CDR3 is TGTGCCTGGAGTGTACGGGGGGCCACCTACGAGCAGTACTTC.

CDR3: CAGRRLGNYGYTF. As DNA, the CDR3 is TGTGCCGGTAGGAGGTTGGGGAACTATGGCTACACCTTC. The chain employs TRBV6-1 and TRBJ1-2; unclear D gene. Germline CDR1 and CDR2: MNHNS and SASEGT. The CDR3 spans 13 residues. The germline V and J ends were trimmed by 11 bases and 2 bases, with 15 bases remaining between them.

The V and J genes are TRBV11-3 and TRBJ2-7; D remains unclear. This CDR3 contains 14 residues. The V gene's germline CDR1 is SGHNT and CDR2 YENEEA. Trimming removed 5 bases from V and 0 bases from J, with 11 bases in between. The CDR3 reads CASSHTYSSYEQYF. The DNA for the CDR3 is TGTGCCAGCAGCCATACATATTCCTCCTACGAGCAGTACTTC. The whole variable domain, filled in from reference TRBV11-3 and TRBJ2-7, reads EAGVVQSPRYKIIEKKQPVAFWCNPISGHNTLYWYLQNLGQGPELLIRYENEEAVDDSQLPKDRFSAERLKGVDSTLKIQPAELGDSAVYLCASSHTYSSYEQYFGPGTRLTVT.

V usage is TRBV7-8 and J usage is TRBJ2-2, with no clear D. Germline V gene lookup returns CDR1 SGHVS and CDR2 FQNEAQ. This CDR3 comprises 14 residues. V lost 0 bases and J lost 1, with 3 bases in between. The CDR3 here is CASSLAGNTGELFF. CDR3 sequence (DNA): TGTGCCAGCAGCTTAGCGGGGAACACCGGGGAGCTGTTTTTT.

In DNA form, the CDR3 reads TGTGCCAGCAGCTTGGTCAGGGTTAGCAATCAGCCCCAGCATTTT. Encoded protein: CASSLVRVSNQPQHF. V and J are TRBV5-5 and TRBJ1-5; tentatively, D is TRBD1 (5 bases). Deletions cut 0 bases from V and 0 bases from J, with 7 bases between. CDR1 SGHKS and CDR2 YYEKEE come from the germline V gene (reference sequence). The CDR3 loop spans 15 amino acids.

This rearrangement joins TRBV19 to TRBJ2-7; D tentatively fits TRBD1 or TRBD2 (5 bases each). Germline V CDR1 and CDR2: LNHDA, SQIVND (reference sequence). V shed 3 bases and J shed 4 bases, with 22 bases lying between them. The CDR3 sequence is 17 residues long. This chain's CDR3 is CASSIKGRGTPRYEQYF. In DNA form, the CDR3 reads TGTGCCAGTAGTATTAAGGGTCGAGGGACCCCCAGGTACGAGCAGTACTTC.

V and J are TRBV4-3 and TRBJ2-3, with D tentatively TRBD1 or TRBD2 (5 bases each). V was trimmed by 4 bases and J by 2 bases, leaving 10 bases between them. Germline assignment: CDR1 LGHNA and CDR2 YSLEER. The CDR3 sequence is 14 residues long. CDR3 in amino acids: CASSLAGATDTQYF. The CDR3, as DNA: TGCGCCAGCAGCCTGGCCGGGGCCACAGATACGCAGTATTTT.

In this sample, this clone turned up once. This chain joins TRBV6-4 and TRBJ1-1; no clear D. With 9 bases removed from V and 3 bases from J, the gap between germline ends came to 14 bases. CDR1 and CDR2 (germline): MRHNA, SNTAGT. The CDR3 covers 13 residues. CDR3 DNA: TGTGCCAGAACAAAAATCCGGCACACTGAAGCTTTCTTT. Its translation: CARTKIRHTEAFF.

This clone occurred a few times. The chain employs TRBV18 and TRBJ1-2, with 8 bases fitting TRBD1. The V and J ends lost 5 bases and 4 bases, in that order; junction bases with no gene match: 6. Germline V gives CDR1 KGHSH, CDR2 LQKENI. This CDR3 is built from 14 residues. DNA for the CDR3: TGTGCCAGCTCATCCGGACAGGGATCCTATGGCTACACCTTC. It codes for CASSSGQGSYGYTF.